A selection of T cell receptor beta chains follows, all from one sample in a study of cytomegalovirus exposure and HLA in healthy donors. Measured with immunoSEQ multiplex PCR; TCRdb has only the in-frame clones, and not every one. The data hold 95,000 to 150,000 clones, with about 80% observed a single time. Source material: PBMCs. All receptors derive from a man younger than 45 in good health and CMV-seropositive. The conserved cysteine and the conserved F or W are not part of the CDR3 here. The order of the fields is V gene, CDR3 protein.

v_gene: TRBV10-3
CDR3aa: AISEAQGLGYGYT

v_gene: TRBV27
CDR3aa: ASHRGREAF

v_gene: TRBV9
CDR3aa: ASSPRQAANTGELF

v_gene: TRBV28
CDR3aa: ASDRGHQPQH

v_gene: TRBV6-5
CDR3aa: ASSYSRPGELF

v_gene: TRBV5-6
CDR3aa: ASSPIYQGVGVVNTEAF

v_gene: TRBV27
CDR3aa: ASKHGQGDTEAF

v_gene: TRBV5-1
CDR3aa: ASSLGYRAHNYGYT

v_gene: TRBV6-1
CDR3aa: ASSEEGTSDFTGELF

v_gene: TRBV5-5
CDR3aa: ASSWGTWGSVETQY

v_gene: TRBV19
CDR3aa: ASRGGRTNTEAF

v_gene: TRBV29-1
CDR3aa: SVARGEAF

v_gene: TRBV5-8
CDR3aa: ASSSRGPYEQY

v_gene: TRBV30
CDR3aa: AWSVIAGVGETQY

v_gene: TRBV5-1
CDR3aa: ASSLVGQDYEQY

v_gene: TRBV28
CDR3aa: ASSLRLVRYQPQH

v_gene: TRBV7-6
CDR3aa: ASSQITGFPYEQY

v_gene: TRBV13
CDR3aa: ASSYLAGGTTDTQY

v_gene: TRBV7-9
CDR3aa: ASSSSLTGYYTEAF

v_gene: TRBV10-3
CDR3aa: AISETLQGYQPQH

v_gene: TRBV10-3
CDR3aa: ATSTSESSYEQY

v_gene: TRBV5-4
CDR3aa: ASSLGQGAYGYT

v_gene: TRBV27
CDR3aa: ASSPLPGELEETQY

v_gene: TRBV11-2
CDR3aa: ASSPGTEAF

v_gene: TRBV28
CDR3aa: ASSLDRDYYGYT

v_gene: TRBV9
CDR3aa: ATRGSEGYT

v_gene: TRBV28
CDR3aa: ASSLLARERYGYT

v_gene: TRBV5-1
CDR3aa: ASSPPGTGFGDTQY

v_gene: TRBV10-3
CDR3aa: AISPGGNQPQH

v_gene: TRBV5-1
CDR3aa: ASRRAGVTDTQY

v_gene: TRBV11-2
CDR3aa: ASSSTSGGTEAF

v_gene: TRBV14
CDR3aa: ASSQEIGRGTQY

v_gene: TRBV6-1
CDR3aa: ASSEVGSGFSYEQY

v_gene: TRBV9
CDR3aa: ASRHSGRATDTQY

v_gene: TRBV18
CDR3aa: ASSPRTGGGTDTQY

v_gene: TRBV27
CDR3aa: ASSLSGSSYNEQF

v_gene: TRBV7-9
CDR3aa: ASSWGLPYEQY

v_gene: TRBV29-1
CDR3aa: SVEDGQGDYNEQF

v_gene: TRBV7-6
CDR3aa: ASSKGGGSTDTQY

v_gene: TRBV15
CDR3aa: ATSRGQGYNSPLH

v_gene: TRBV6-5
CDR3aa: ASRKPTWNTEAF

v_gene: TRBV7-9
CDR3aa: ASSSPQATEYEQY

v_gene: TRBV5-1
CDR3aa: ASSLVGPGTEAF

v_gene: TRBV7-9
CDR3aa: ASKASGENEQF

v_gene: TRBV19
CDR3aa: ASSMGSISGELF

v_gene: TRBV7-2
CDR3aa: ASSLVANEQF

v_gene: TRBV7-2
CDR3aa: ASSRGGGYNEQF

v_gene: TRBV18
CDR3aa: ASSRGLDRQYGYT

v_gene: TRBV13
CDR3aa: ASRGGGGITEAF

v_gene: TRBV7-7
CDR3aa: ASSLGGQTGELF

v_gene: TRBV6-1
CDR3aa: ASGTGIFNQPQH

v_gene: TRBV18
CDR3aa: ASSPRKGQAF

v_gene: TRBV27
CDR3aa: ACSKGWGRGGRGTDTQY

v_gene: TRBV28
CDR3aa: ASSLDQGYQETQY

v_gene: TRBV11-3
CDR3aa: ASSMTTGATYNEQF

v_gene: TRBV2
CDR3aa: ASSEPGTASDEQF

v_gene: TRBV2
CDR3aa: ASSVSGGYT

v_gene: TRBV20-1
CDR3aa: SALEENEAF

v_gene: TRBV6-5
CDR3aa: ASSYNSGSSYEQY

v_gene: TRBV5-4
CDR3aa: ASSLEGAGEDNEQF